The 15 T cell receptor beta chains presented below share a single source sample, sequenced in a study of blood T cell repertoires in COVID-19. TCRdb keeps only in-frame clones here, not all; method: immunoSEQ multiplex PCR. Counted here are 260,000 or so clones, less than 85% occurring once; the ten biggest clones make up roughly 2.5%. The sample consisted of PBMCs or T cells enriched from blood (not recorded which). The receptors originated from a woman aged 50 to 60 who had recovered from COVID-19.

V and J are TRBV21-1 and TRBJ2-1; the D call of TRBD2 is as the table states it, not checked on the DNA. TRBV21-1 is listed as a pseudogene. The CDR3 is 13 residues long. Here the CDR3 DNA reads TGTGCCAGCAATGTGGGTCTATGGACTTTGCAGTTCTTC. Amino acids: CASNVGLWTLQFF.

This clone was recorded only once. The chain combines TRBV7-2 with TRBJ1-4; 12 bases agree with TRBD1. Germline V CDR1 and CDR2: SGHTA, FQGNSA. The CDR3 totals 15 residues. Losses at the gene ends were 4 bases for V and 6 bases for J; bases not matched to a gene: 3. The chain's CDR3 is CASSSRDRGHEKLFF. DNA for the CDR3: TGTGCCAGCAGCTCCCGGGACAGGGGGCATGAAAAACTGTTTTTT. The full variable domain, in which reference TRBV7-2 and TRBJ1-4 provide the parts outside the CDR3, is GAGVSQSPSNKVTEKGKDVELRCDPISGHTALYWYRQSLGQGLEFLIYFQGNSAPDKSGLPSDRFSAERTGGSVSTLTIQRTQQEDSAVYLCASSSRDRGHEKLFFGSGTQLSVL.

The V and J genes are TRBV9 and TRBJ2-6; D remains unclear. V lost 4 bases and J 0 bases, leaving 11 bases between the germline ends. Germline loops: CDR1 SGDLS, CDR2 YYNGEE. The CDR3 consists of 16 residues. CDR3 nucleotides: TGTGCCAGCAGCCTTCAACCGGGCTCTGGGGCCAACGTCCTGACTTTC. This codes for CASSLQPGSGANVLTF. The full variable domain, in which reference TRBV9 and TRBJ2-6 provide the parts outside the CDR3, is DSGVTQTPKHLITATGQRVTLRCSPRSGDLSVYWYQQSLDQGLQFLIQYYNGEERAKGNILERFSAQQFPDLHSELNLSSLELGDSALYFCASSLQPGSGANVLTFGAGSRLTVL.

This clone showed up just a few times. Other DNA sequences in the same sample also yield this CDR3. This sequence joins TRBV9 and TRBJ2-7, with a tentative D call TRBD2 (6 bases). This CDR3 comprises 11 residues. Trimming removed 4 bases from V and 5 bases from J, with 7 bases in between. CDR1 is SGDLS and CDR2 is YYNGEE in the germline V gene. CDR3 amino acids: CASSRGNEQYF. The CDR3 DNA follows: TGTGCCAGCAGCCGCGGGAACGAGCAGTACTTC.

The rearrangement joins TRBV6-5 to TRBJ1-1; a weak D match, TRBD1 (6 bases). This CDR3 region has 12 residues. Looked up from germline, CDR1 is MNHEY and CDR2 is SVGAGI. Trimming shortened V by 6 bases and J by 6 bases, and 11 bases separated the two germline ends. CDR3 nucleotide sequence: TGTGCCAGCAGGGACACAGGGTCTGAAGCTTTCTTT. Translated, it gives CASRDTGSEAFF.

The gene calls are TRBV30 and TRBJ1-2, with D uncertain. The CDR3 covers 12 residues. The V end was cut by 1 base, the J end by 1 base, with 4 bases between. Germline-derived CDR1 and CDR2 are GTSNPN and SVGIG (reference sequence). CDR3 amino acids: CAWSANNYGYTF. CDR3 DNA: TGTGCCTGGAGTGCTAATAACTATGGCTACACCTTC.

The rearrangement joins TRBV14 to TRBJ1-6; a weak D match, TRBD1 (6 bases). V gave up 5 bases and J gave up 8 bases, with 10 bases separating them. Germline-derived CDR1 and CDR2 are SGHDN and FVKESK. This CDR3 comprises 13 residues. CDR3 region: CASSGQLYSPLHF. CDR3 nucleotide sequence: TGTGCCAGCAGCGGACAGCTTTATTCACCCCTCCACTTT. Together with reference TRBV14 and TRBJ1-6, the CDR3 gives the full variable domain: EAGVTQFPSHSVIEKGQTVTLRCDPISGHDNLYWYRRVMGKEIKFLLHFVKESKQDESGMPNNRFLAERTGGTYSTLKVQPAELEDSGVYFCASSGQLYSPLHFGNGTRLTVT.

The rearrangement uses TRBV29-1 and TRBJ1-2, with 7 nucleotides matching TRBD1. The CDR3 is 13 amino acids. Per the germline V gene, CDR1 is SQVTM and CDR2 is ANQGSEA. V lost 7 bases to trimming and J lost 1 base; unmatched junction nucleotides: 6. The CDR3 sequence: CSGYRGYNYGYTF. The CDR3 bases are TGCAGCGGGTACAGGGGATATAACTATGGCTACACCTTC. Complete variable domain (other parts from reference TRBV29-1 and TRBJ1-2): SAVISQKPSRDICQRGTSLTIQCQVDSQVTMMFWYRQQPGQSLTLIATANQGSEATYESGFVIDKFPISRPNLTFSTLTVSNMSPEDSSIYLCSGYRGYNYGYTFGSGTRLTVV.

The J gene is TRBJ1-1, the V gene TRBV12-3 or TRBV12-4; D possibly corresponds to TRBD1 (6 bases). V was clipped by 8 bases and J by 4 bases, with 14 bases between them. The CDR3 spans 13 residues. The CDR3: CASSLTGFTEAFF. The CDR3 DNA sequence: TGTGCCAGCTCACTCACAGGGTTCACTGAAGCTTTCTTT.

V usage is TRBV7-9 and J usage is TRBJ2-5, with a weak D call TRBD1 (5 bases). Germline lookup yields CDR1 SEHNR and CDR2 FQNEAQ (reference sequence). The CDR3 runs 15 residues. Deletions cut 1 base from V and 3 bases from J, with 12 bases between. The CDR3, as DNA: TGTGCCAGCAGCTTAGTATCAGGGCCAGAAGAGACCCAGTACTTC. This sequence encodes CASSLVSGPEETQYF. Full variable domain (missing parts from reference TRBV7-9 and TRBJ2-5): DTGVSQNPRHKITKRGQNVTFRCDPISEHNRLYWYRQTLGQGPEFLTYFQNEAQLEKSRLLSDRFSAERPKGSFSTLEIQRTEQGDSAMYLCASSLVSGPEETQYFGPGTRLLVL.

The table lists this clone with a count of one. Sequence at one end of the junction differs from germline and may be a read error. The chain couples TRBV11-2 to TRBJ1-2; D is unresolved. Germline assignment: CDR1 SGHAT and CDR2 FQNNGV. The CDR3 spans 12 residues. CDR3 in DNA: TGTGCCAGCAGCTTAGACCGAGAGCGGACCCTCTTC. Its translation is CASSLDRERTLF.

The chain employs TRBV6-5 and TRBJ1-4; 8 bases match TRBD1. CDR1 is MNHEY and CDR2 is SVGAGI in the germline V gene. Trimming cost V 10 bases and J 8 bases; bases outside gene matches: 15. The CDR3 runs to 15 residues. As DNA, the CDR3 is TGTGCCACCAGGATATCTCAGGGGGCAGGGGAAAAACTGTTTTTT. Residues: CATRISQGAGEKLFF.

This clone occurred once. This chain uses TRBV18 with TRBJ1-6; 7 bases align to TRBD1. The CDR3 runs 14 residues. From germline, CDR1 is KGHSH and CDR2 LQKENI. V shed 6 bases, J shed 7 bases, and the junction held 6 bases outside the gene matches. The CDR3 nucleotides are TGTGCCAGCTCGACCGGACAGGAGAATTCACCCCTCCACTTT. Its translation: CASSTGQENSPLHF.

The chain has TRBV5-1 and TRBJ1-4; TRBD1 matches at 7 bases. The J segment lost 2 bases and the V segment lost 1 base, leaving 11 bases of the junction unmatched. CDR1 is SGHRS and CDR2 is YFSETQ in the germline V gene. The CDR3 length is 18 residues. In nucleotides, the CDR3 is TGCGCCAGCAGCTTGACTCGACAGGGAAGAGATACTAATGAAAAACTGTTTTTT. Amino acid sequence: CASSLTRQGRDTNEKLFF.

The V call is TRBV7-3, the J call TRBJ2-5, with 7 bases identical to TRBD1. The CDR3 loop spans 16 amino acids. The J segment lost 2 bases and the V segment lost 5 bases, leaving 11 bases of the junction unmatched. CDR1 is SGHTA, CDR2 FQGTGA, per germline. The CDR3 sequence: CASSLSDRVEQETQYF. As DNA, the CDR3 is TGTGCCAGCAGCCTGAGCGACAGGGTAGAACAAGAGACCCAGTACTTC.